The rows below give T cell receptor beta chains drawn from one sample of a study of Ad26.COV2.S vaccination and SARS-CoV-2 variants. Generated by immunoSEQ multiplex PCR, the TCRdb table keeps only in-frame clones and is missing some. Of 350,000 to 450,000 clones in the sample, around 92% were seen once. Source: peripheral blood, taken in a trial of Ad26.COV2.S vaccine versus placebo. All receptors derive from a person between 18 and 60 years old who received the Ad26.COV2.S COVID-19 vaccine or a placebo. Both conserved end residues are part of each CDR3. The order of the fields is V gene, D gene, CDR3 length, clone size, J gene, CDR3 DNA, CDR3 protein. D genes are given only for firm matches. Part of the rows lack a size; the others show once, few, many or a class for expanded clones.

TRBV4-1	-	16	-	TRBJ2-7	TGCGCCAGCAGCCAAGATATCGGGGGCGGTCCGTCCGAGCAGTACTTC	CASSQDIGGGPSEQYF
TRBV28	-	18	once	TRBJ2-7	TGTGCCAGCAGTCTACATCACCTGGTTGGGGGGTATAACTACGAGCAGTACTTC	CASSLHHLVGGYNYEQYF
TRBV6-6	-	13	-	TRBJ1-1	TGTGCCAGCAGTCTGCCTCCCAACCTGGGAGCTTTCTTT	CASSLPPNLGAFF
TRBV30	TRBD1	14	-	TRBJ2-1	TGTGCCTGGATTGGGGGACAGGGCTTTGGGGAGCAGTTCTTC	CAWIGGQGFGEQFF
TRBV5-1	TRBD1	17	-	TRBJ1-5	TGCGCCAGCAGCTTCGGACAGGGGGCGCTTCGGGGTCAGCCCCAGCATTTT	CASSFGQGALRGQPQHF
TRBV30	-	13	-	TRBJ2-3	TGTGCCTGGAGCGGGTCTAGCACAGATACGCAGTATTTT	CAWSGSSTDTQYF
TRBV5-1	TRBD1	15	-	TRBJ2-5	TGCGCCAGCAGCCCGCCGCGAGGGGGCCGAGAGACCCAGTACTTC	CASSPPRGGRETQYF
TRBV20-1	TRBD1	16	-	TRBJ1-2	TGCAGTGCTAGTTTTTCCAGGGGGGGTTTAAACTATGGCTACACCTTC	CSASFSRGGLNYGYTF
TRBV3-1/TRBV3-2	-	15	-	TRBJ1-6	TGTGCCAGCACCTTAAAGGAGGGGTACAATTCACCCCTCCACTTT	CASTLKEGYNSPLHF
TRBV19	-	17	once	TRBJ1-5	TGTGCCAGTAGTATAGTTGGGGCCGTATCTAGCAATCAGCCCCAGCATTTT	CASSIVGAVSSNQPQHF
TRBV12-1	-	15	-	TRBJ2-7	TGTGCCAGCAGCTTTGTTGGGGACAGGGACTACGAGCAGTACTTC	CASSFVGDRDYEQYF
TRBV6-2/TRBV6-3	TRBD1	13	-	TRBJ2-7	TGTGCCAGCAGTTACGGGACAGTTCTCGAGCAGTACTTC	CASSYGTVLEQYF
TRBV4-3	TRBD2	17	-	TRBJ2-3	TGCGCCAGCAGCCAAGTGACAGGCGGGGGGCGTACAGATACGCAGTATTTT	CASSQVTGGGRTDTQYF
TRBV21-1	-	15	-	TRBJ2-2	TGTGCCAGCAGCAAAGTTGCACAGGGAGGCGGGGAGCTGTTTTTT	CASSKVAQGGGELFF